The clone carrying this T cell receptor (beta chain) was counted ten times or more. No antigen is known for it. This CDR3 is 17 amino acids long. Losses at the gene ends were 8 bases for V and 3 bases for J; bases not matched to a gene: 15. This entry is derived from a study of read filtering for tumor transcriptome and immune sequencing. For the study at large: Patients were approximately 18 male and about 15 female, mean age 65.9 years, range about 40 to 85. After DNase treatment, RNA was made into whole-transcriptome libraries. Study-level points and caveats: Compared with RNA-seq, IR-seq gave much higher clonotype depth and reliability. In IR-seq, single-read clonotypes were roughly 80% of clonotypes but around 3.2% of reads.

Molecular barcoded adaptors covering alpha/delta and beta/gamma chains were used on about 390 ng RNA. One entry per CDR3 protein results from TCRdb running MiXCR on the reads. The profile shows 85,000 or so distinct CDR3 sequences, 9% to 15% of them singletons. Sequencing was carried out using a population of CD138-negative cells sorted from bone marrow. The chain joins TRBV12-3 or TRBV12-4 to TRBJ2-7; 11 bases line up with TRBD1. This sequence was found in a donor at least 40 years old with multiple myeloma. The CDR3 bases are TGTGCCAGCCCCCTACACAGATCCGGGACAGGGGGCTACGAGCAGTACTTC. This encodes CASPLHRSGTGGYEQYF.